A single sample gave rise to the 27 T cell receptor beta chains below, sequenced in a study of blood T cell repertoires in COVID-19. Produced via immunoSEQ multiplex PCR; TCRdb's table is partial and in-frame only. Seen here are under 50,000 clones, roughly 86% observed once, and the top ten hold roughly 7.2%. Sequences were obtained from peripheral blood. These receptor sequences come from a human donor in a cohort sampled during active COVID-19.

This rearrangement joins TRBV28 to TRBJ1-5, with 9 bases fitting TRBD1. This CDR3 is 18 amino acids long. J was trimmed by 6 bases and V by 5 bases; bases with no gene match: 17. Per the germline V gene, CDR1 is MDHEN and CDR2 is SYDVKM. CDR3 sequence: CASSLRGQGSFYRQPQHF. The CDR3 DNA follows: TGTGCCAGCAGTCTAAGGGGACAGGGATCGTTTTATCGTCAGCCCCAGCATTTT.

The V call is TRBV28, the J call TRBJ1-1; D is unclear. CDR1 and CDR2 from the germline V gene are MDHEN and SYDVKM. V lost 6 bases to trimming and J lost 3 bases, with 14 bases between them. The CDR3 extends over 14 amino acids. The CDR3 region is CASSPGSADTEAFF. CDR3 DNA sequence: TGTGCCAGCAGCCCTGGGTCCGCGGACACTGAAGCTTTCTTT.

In this sample, this clone turned up once. The V call is TRBV5-4, the J call TRBJ2-1, with 9 bases aligning to TRBD2. CDR3 length: 16 amino acids. The germline gives CDR1 SGHNT, CDR2 YYREEE (reference sequence). V shed 0 bases and J 4 bases; nucleotides not matched to a gene: 5. CDR3 residues: CASSLEGGGAYNEQFF. The CDR3 nucleotides read TGTGCCAGCAGCTTGGAAGGCGGGGGGGCGTACAATGAGCAGTTCTTC.

The chain combines TRBV2 with TRBJ1-4; D not certain. Germline loops: CDR1 SNHLY, CDR2 FYNNEI. CDR3 length equals 13 residues. Between the trimmed V and J ends, which lost 2 bases and 8 bases, there was a span of 9 bases. The CDR3 DNA reads TGTGCCAGCAGTGAAAGGGAGGTGGAAAAACTGTTTTTT. It translates to CASSEREVEKLFF.

The chain carries TRBV5-1 and TRBJ2-6, with D unresolved. Trimming shortened V by 0 bases and J by 2 bases, and 6 bases separated the two germline ends. This CDR3 has 15 residues. Germline loops: CDR1 SGHRS, CDR2 YFSETQ. DNA of the CDR3: TGCGCCAGCAGCTTGGAGCAGGCTGGGGCCAACGTCCTGACTTTC. This sequence encodes CASSLEQAGANVLTF.

This chain connects TRBV7-9 to TRBJ1-2; 7 bases map to TRBD1. The CDR3 has 13 residues. The trim removed 7 bases at V and 3 bases at J, leaving 5 bases unmatched. Germline lookup yields CDR1 SEHNR and CDR2 FQNEAQ (reference sequence). CDR3 in amino acids: CASTHQGDYGYTF. The CDR3 DNA sequence: TGTGCCAGCACTCATCAGGGGGACTATGGCTACACCTTC.

This clone has more than one count but fewer than ten. The rearrangement uses TRBV7-7 and TRBJ2-7, with D tentatively TRBD2 (8 bases). From germline, CDR1 is SSHAT and CDR2 FNYEAQ (reference sequence). There are 15 residues in the CDR3. V was cut by 5 bases and J by 6 bases, with 20 bases left in between. CDR3 sequence (DNA): TGTGCCAGCAGCCGGGGGGGACAGAGGGATTCCGAGCAGTACTTC. Its translation is CASSRGGQRDSEQYF.

V usage is TRBV5-6 and J usage is TRBJ1-1; the match to TRBD1 covers 8 bases. This CDR3 spans 17 amino acids. Losses at the gene ends were 4 bases for V and 3 bases for J; bases not matched to a gene: 14. Looked up from germline, CDR1 is SGHDT and CDR2 is YYEEEE. The CDR3 DNA reads as TGTGCCAGCAGCGACGGACAGGGAAGGGGTGGGGACACTGAAGCTTTCTTT. Its translation: CASSDGQGRGGDTEAFF. Combining the CDR3 with reference TRBV5-6 and TRBJ1-1 gives the whole variable domain DAGVTQSPTHLIKTRGQQVTLRCSPKSGHDTVSWYQQALGQGPQFIFQYYEEEERQRGNFPDRFSGHQFPNYSSELNVNALLLGDSALYLCASSDGQGRGGDTEAFFGQGTRLTVV.

The chain has TRBV19 and TRBJ1-2, with a possible D match to TRBD1 (6 bases). This CDR3 region has 13 residues. Germline V gene lookup returns CDR1 LNHDA and CDR2 SQIVND (reference sequence). With 5 bases removed from V and 4 bases from J, the gap between germline ends came to 11 bases. The CDR3 nucleotides are TGTGCCAGTAGTCCGGGGGGCTTCTATGGCTACACCTTC. This gives the protein CASSPGGFYGYTF.

J is TRBJ2-3 and V is TRBV5-1; 10 bases map to TRBD2. With V trimmed by 0 bases and J by 0 bases, 16 bases remained unmatched. CDR3 length equals 21 residues. Per the germline V gene, CDR1 is SGHRS and CDR2 is YFSETQ. This CDR3 is CASSLAAGLAGAFTSTDTQYF. The CDR3 DNA is TGCGCCAGCAGCTTGGCCGCGGGGCTAGCGGGGGCCTTCACTAGCACAGATACGCAGTATTTT.

The chain has TRBV5-1 and TRBJ2-7; 10 nucleotides match TRBD2. CDR1 and CDR2 from the germline V gene are SGHRS and YFSETQ. This CDR3 has 14 residues. V lost 4 bases to trimming and J lost 4 bases; unmatched junction nucleotides: 5. The CDR3 sequence: CASSVAGGVYEQYF. The CDR3 DNA sequence: TGCGCCAGCAGCGTAGCGGGGGGAGTATACGAGCAGTACTTC. Drawing the rest from reference TRBV5-1 and TRBJ2-7, the complete variable domain is KAGVTQTPRYLIKTRGQQVTLSCSPISGHRSVSWYQQTPGQGLQFLFEYFSETQRNKGNFPGRFSGRQFSNSRSEMNVSTLELGDSALYLCASSVAGGVYEQYFGPGTRLTVT.

The chain couples TRBV2 to TRBJ2-1; D is possibly TRBD2 (6 bases). CDR1 and CDR2 from the germline V gene are SNHLY and FYNNEI. V was pared by 3 bases and J by 10 bases, with 16 bases between. The length of the CDR3 is 14 residues. The CDR3 DNA reads as TGTGCCAGCAGTGATGTATTTGCGGGGCGGGAGCAGTTCTTC. Translating gives CASSDVFAGREQFF.

The chain carries TRBV7-9 and TRBJ1-5; a weak D match, TRBD1 (5 bases). V gave up 6 bases and J gave up 4 bases, with 13 bases separating them. The germline gives CDR1 SEHNR, CDR2 FQNEAQ (reference sequence). The CDR3 spans 14 residues. In nucleotides, the CDR3 is TGTGCCAGCAGTCCCGACAGCATTAATCAGCCCCAGCATTTT. Its translation: CASSPDSINQPQHF.

The chain links TRBV27 to TRBJ1-1, with 9 bases fitting TRBD1. This CDR3 has 14 amino acids. From germline, CDR1 is MNHEY and CDR2 SMNVEV (reference sequence). The junction had 8 bases not matched to a gene; V was cut back by 6 bases and J by 6 bases. The CDR3 protein is CASRIGQGRAEAFF. The CDR3 bases are TGTGCCAGCAGGATAGGACAGGGGAGGGCTGAAGCTTTCTTT.

The chain is built from TRBV6-6 and TRBJ2-7; 8 bases are a match to TRBD1. Losses at the gene ends were 1 base for V and 5 bases for J; bases not matched to a gene: 4. This CDR3 comprises 14 residues. Germline V gives CDR1 MNHNY, CDR2 SVGAGI (reference sequence). In DNA form, the CDR3 reads TGTGCCAGCAGTTACTTCAGGGGGCGGAACGAGCAGTACTTC. Translating gives CASSYFRGRNEQYF.

The chain uses TRBV28 and TRBJ2-3; 7 bases are shared with TRBD2. This CDR3 spans 16 amino acids. The V gene end was trimmed by 6 bases and the J gene end by 4 bases; junction bases not matched to a gene: 13. Germline V CDR1 and CDR2: MDHEN, SYDVKM. The DNA for the CDR3 is TGTGCCAGCAGCTTCCGGGACTATCGGAATCCAGATACGCAGTATTTT. Translated: CASSFRDYRNPDTQYF.

For the CDR3, the DNA is TGCGCCAGCAGCTTGGTGGGGGGGCCGTTGAACACTGAAGCTTTCTTT. It is translated as CASSLVGGPLNTEAFF. V usage is TRBV5-1 and J usage is TRBJ1-1, with a tentative D call TRBD1 (6 bases). Germline values: CDR1 SGHRS, CDR2 YFSETQ. The CDR3 loop spans 16 amino acids. Trimming pared 0 bases from V and 0 bases from J, leaving 12 bases between.

V is TRBV7-9 and J is TRBJ2-5; the match to TRBD1 covers 8 bases. CDR1 and CDR2 (germline): SEHNR, FQNEAQ (reference sequence). Trimming took 5 bases from V and 4 from J; bases not matched to a gene: 9. The CDR3 extends over 15 amino acids. CDR3 in DNA: TGTGCCAGCAGCCCAGGAGCAGGGGGCGGAGAGACCCAGTACTTC. Its translation: CASSPGAGGGETQYF.

V is TRBV23-1 and J is TRBJ2-2, with 7 positions matching TRBD1. TRBV23-1 is an ORF, and what it does is uncertain. This CDR3 has 19 residues. The J segment lost 0 bases and the V segment lost 2 bases, leaving 12 bases of the junction unmatched. The CDR3 spells CASSQLIVGQETNTGELFF. CDR3 nucleotide sequence: TGCGCCAGCAGTCAACTTATCGTCGGACAGGAGACGAACACCGGGGAGCTGTTTTTT.

The V gene is TRBV29-1, the J gene TRBJ1-2; D is perhaps TRBD1 (5 bases). The CDR3 runs to 15 residues. The V gene lost 5 bases and the J gene lost 1 base, with 17 bases spanning the gap. The germline V gene encodes CDR1 SQVTM and CDR2 ANQGSEA. The CDR3 here is CSVPNGTEGNYGYTF. DNA for the CDR3: TGCAGCGTTCCAAACGGGACGGAGGGTAACTATGGCTACACCTTC.

This chain uses TRBV7-2 with TRBJ2-1, with TRBD2 matching over 10 bases. Germline assignment: CDR1 SGHTA and CDR2 FQGNSA. The trim removed 4 bases at V and 3 bases at J, leaving 9 bases unmatched. The CDR3 contains 17 residues. The CDR3 sequence: CASSSRSGRRRYNEQFF. The CDR3 coding sequence is TGTGCCAGCAGCTCCCGTAGCGGGAGGCGGCGCTACAATGAGCAGTTCTTC.

The chain is built from TRBV11-2 and TRBJ2-7; D unresolved. This CDR3 is built from 15 residues. Trimming left V 5 bases short and J 0 bases short, with 14 bases between. CDR1 and CDR2 (germline): SGHAT, FQNNGV. The CDR3 DNA is TGTGCCAGCAGCCAAAGCGATTCCTTCTCCTACGAGCAGTACTTC. It translates to CASSQSDSFSYEQYF.

This chain uses TRBV7-3 with TRBJ2-3, with D tentatively TRBD1 (5 bases). Germline loops: CDR1 SGHTA, CDR2 FQGTGA. The CDR3 extends over 14 amino acids. Trimming shortened V by 1 base and J by 4 bases, and 9 bases separated the two germline ends. CDR3 sequence reads: CASSLMGPADTQYF. In nucleotides, the CDR3 is TGTGCCAGCAGCTTAATGGGGCCTGCAGATACGCAGTATTTT.

The gene calls are TRBV5-5 and TRBJ2-7; possibly TRBD2 for D (6 bases). Germline CDR1 and CDR2: SGHKS and YYEKEE (reference sequence). V was shortened by 1 base and J by 0 bases, with 11 bases between the two germline ends. The CDR3 is 15 amino acids. The chain's CDR3 is CASSLYQGLSYEQYF. CDR3 nucleotide sequence: TGTGCCAGCAGCTTGTATCAGGGACTCTCCTACGAGCAGTACTTC.

This clone was seen just once. CDR3 bases: TGTGCCAGCAGCGCCCGGGACAGGGGGCCCTCCTACGAGCAGTACTTC. Its protein product is CASSARDRGPSYEQYF. This chain links TRBV7-2 with TRBJ2-7; 12 bases agree with TRBD1. The CDR3 loop spans 16 amino acids. The V segment lost 5 bases and the J segment 0 bases; nucleotides outside the gene matches: 5. Germline CDR1 and CDR2: SGHTA and FQGNSA.

The CDR3, as DNA: TGCCGTTCGGGACAGAACACTGAAGCTTTCTTT. This gives the protein CRSGQNTEAFF. The genes are TRBV20-1 and TRBJ1-1; a weak D match, TRBD1 (6 bases). Germline loops: CDR1 DFQATT, CDR2 SNEGSKA (reference sequence). This CDR3 spans 11 amino acids.

The chain is built from TRBV2 and TRBJ1-2; a possible D gene is TRBD1 (6 bases). Trimming shortened V by 3 bases and J by 8 bases, and 13 bases separated the two germline ends. CDR1 is SNHLY, CDR2 FYNNEI, per germline. This CDR3 contains 13 residues. The DNA of the CDR3 is TGTGCCAGCAGTGATAGGGGGTTAGGAGGCTACACCTTC. Its protein product is CASSDRGLGGYTF.